Listed here are 10 T cell receptor beta chains from one sample, sequenced in a study of blood T cell repertoires in COVID-19. The repertoire was sequenced with immunoSEQ multiplex PCR; TCRdb's copy has only in-frame clones and lacks some. The data hold around 110,000 clones, with about four fifths observed a single time. Sequenced sample: peripheral blood. The receptors derive from a man aged 60 to 75 with active or convalescent COVID-19.

The genes are TRBV9 and TRBJ1-6; 8 nucleotides line up with TRBD1. This CDR3 has 15 amino acids. V lost 0 bases and J lost 10; bases outside the gene matches: 6. Germline V gives CDR1 SGDLS, CDR2 YYNGEE. The chain's CDR3 is CASSVGEGQVSPLHF. For the CDR3, the DNA is TGTGCCAGCAGCGTAGGAGAGGGACAGGTCTCACCCCTCCACTTT.

This rearrangement joins TRBV4-3 to TRBJ1-1; unclear D gene. V lost 0 bases to trimming and J lost 11 bases, with 13 bases between them. Germline CDR1 is LGHNA and CDR2 is YSLEER. The CDR3 is made up of 13 amino acids. CDR3 loop: CASSQEGGFGAFF. CDR3 DNA sequence: TGCGCCAGCAGCCAAGAAGGAGGATTTGGGGCTTTCTTT.

The rearrangement links TRBV19 to TRBJ2-2; 10 nucleotides match TRBD2. The CDR3 has 15 amino acids. Germline CDR1 is LNHDA and CDR2 is SQIVND (reference sequence). V shed 7 bases and J 6 bases; nucleotides not matched to a gene: 8. CDR3 DNA: TGTGCCAGTACGGGGCTTCTAGCGGGAGCCGGGGAGCTGTTTTTT. It translates to CASTGLLAGAGELFF. The variable domain in full, with the rest retrieved from reference TRBV19 and TRBJ2-2, is DGGITQSPKYLFRKEGQNVTLSCEQNLNHDAMYWYRQDPGQGLRLIYYSQIVNDFQKGDIAEGYSVSREKKESFPLTVTSAQKNPTAFYLCASTGLLAGAGELFFGEGSRLTVL.

The chain couples TRBV27 to TRBJ1-1; D gene unclear. In germline, CDR1 is MNHEY, CDR2 SMNVEV (reference sequence). CDR3 length equals 14 residues. Trimming cost V 2 bases and J 11 bases, with 18 bases left between them. This chain's CDR3 is CASSLTGGTGGAFF. The CDR3 DNA reads TGTGCCAGCAGTTTAACGGGAGGCACCGGAGGGGCTTTCTTT.

This clone turned up a few times. This sequence joins TRBV18 and TRBJ2-2; D is undetermined. Germline assignment: CDR1 KGHSH and CDR2 LQKENI. Trimming left V 1 base short and J 4 bases short, with 4 bases between. This CDR3 has 13 amino acids. In nucleotides, the CDR3 is TGTGCCAGCTCACCACACGGCACCGGGGAGCTGTTTTTT. Encoded protein: CASSPHGTGELFF.

This clone was observed once. The CDR3 DNA reads TGTGCCAGAAGCTTGGGCGGATTGATGAACACTGAAGCTTTCTTT. It yields the protein CARSLGGLMNTEAFF. The rearrangement links TRBV5-3 to TRBJ1-1; D unclear. Being an ORF, TRBV5-3 has a function that is uncertain. The V end was cut by 0 bases, the J end by 0 bases, with 9 bases between. The CDR3 contains 15 residues.

The gene calls are TRBV6-4 and TRBJ2-3, with 11 bases that match TRBD2. With 7 bases clipped from V and 2 bases from J, the junction kept 11 bases outside the gene matches. There are 17 residues in the CDR3. Germline-derived CDR1 and CDR2 are MRHNA and SNTAGT. The CDR3 sequence is CASTQGLSGRDTDTQYF. DNA for the CDR3: TGTGCCAGCACTCAGGGCCTTAGCGGGAGGGACACAGATACGCAGTATTTT.

A few counts support this clone. This chain links TRBV28 with TRBJ2-7; 12 nucleotides align to TRBD1. Germline V CDR1 and CDR2: MDHEN, SYDVKM. The CDR3 loop spans 14 amino acids. Trimming removed 8 bases from V and 4 bases from J; junction bases left unmatched: 6. CDR3 region: CASRGGQGAYEQYF. As DNA, the CDR3 is TGTGCCAGCCGGGGGGGACAGGGGGCTTACGAGCAGTACTTC.

The chain employs TRBV7-9 and TRBJ2-1, with a possible D match to TRBD2 (6 bases). The CDR3 covers 17 residues. Germline V gene sequence: CDR1 SEHNR, CDR2 FQNEAQ (reference sequence). V shed 2 bases and J shed 1 base, with 15 bases lying between them. The CDR3 DNA sequence: TGTGCCAGCAGCTTACCGGCGGAGGGGTCTTCCTACAATGAGCAGTTCTTC. Translating gives CASSLPAEGSSYNEQFF.

This clone came up once. This rearrangement joins TRBV25-1 to TRBJ2-7, with TRBD2 matching 9 bases. Germline loops: CDR1 MGHDK, CDR2 SYGVNS. With V trimmed by 2 bases and J by 6 bases, 8 bases remained unmatched. The CDR3 consists of 15 residues. CDR3 amino acids: CASSEDLAGLLEQYF. In nucleotides, the CDR3 is TGTGCCAGCAGTGAAGACCTAGCGGGACTACTCGAGCAGTACTTC.